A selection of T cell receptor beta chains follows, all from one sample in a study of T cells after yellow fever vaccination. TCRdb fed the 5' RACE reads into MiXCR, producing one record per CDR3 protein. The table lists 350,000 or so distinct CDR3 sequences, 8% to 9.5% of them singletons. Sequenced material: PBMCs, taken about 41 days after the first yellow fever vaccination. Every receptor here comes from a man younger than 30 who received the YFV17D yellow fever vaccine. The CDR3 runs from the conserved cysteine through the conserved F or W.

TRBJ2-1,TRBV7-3,CASSFGLAGVYNEQFF
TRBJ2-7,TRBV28,CASSFHTSGGAHEQYF
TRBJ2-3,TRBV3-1,CASSQQSSGTSTDTQYF
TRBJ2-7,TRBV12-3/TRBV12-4,CASSPGTGVEQYF
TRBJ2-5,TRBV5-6,CASSNGGQETQYF
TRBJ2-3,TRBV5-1,CASSSGTSFQYF
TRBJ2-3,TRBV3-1,CASSQDLIQGWTDTQYF
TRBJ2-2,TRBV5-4,CASSLLPGELFF
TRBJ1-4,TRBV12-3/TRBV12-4,CASSFETGGEKLFF
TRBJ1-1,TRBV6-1,CASYTGGGRGNTEAFF